This T cell receptor beta chain was recovered during a study of CD8+ T cells in alopecia areata. Overall study results and limits: Relative to normal scalp, lesional scalp, especially alopecia totalis/universalis, showed higher clonality. The treated group had a single nonresponder, limiting CD8+ expansion-response conclusions. Relative to mice, TCR sharing across patients was less clear, a difference possibly HLA-related.

Trimming at V came to 5 bases and at J to 4 bases, leaving 5 bases not matched to a gene. Germline values: CDR1 PRHDT, CDR2 FYEKMQ (reference sequence). The CDR3 consists of 14 residues. The sequencing template was cDNA reverse transcribed from extracted RNA. Data came from immunoSEQ multiplex PCR; TCRdb stores just in-frame clones and leaves some out. The table has about 200,000 clones, roughly two fifths seen once. Treatment given: oral pan-JAK inhibitor, 5-10 mg twice daily. Researchers took lesional scalp punch biopsies and peripheral blood from people who were alopecia areata patients. Concerning this clone: Its antigen is unidentified.

The TCR comes from a human donor with alopecia areata. The chain joins TRBV13 to TRBJ2-7; TRBD2 matches 10 bases. The specimen was CD4+ T cells sorted from blood, collected at roughly week 30, from a patient treated with tofacitinib. The DNA for the CDR3 is TGTGCCAGCAGCCACTCTAGCGGGGGTTACGAGCAGTACTTC. Translating it yields CASSHSSGGYEQYF.